The next 18 T cell receptor beta chains were all read from a single sample in a study of tumor-infiltrating lymphocytes in primary liver carcinoma (dated by TCRdb to the late 2010s). Without any cell sorting, total RNA and DNA were extracted together from approximately 20-30 mg of bulk tissue using the AllPrep DNA/RNA mini kit. The sequencer listed for this sample is Illumina HiSeq 2500. Starting from roughly 540 ng total RNA, TCRbeta-specific cDNA was produced by reverse transcription with a constant-region primer and ProtoScript II reverse transcriptase. TCRbeta libraries were built with three nested multiplex PCR rounds, a slightly modified ARM-PCR procedure. Each of the first two PCR rounds ran for approximately 9 cycles using multiplex TRBV1-TRBV30 forward primers together with a Cbeta reverse primer. TCRdb itself trimmed the public reads at Q25 with fastp, ran MiXCR and retained productive beta chains. When rows share a CDR3 protein, they turn into one entry using the most common DNA and genes. The sample data list roughly 80,000 distinct CDR3 sequences, and approximately 70% of these were observed just once. The ten largest clones represent 26% of the sample.

Sequencing was done on a sample of tumor-adjacent normal liver tissue. Receptor source: a middle-aged man with primary liver carcinoma and hepatitis B virus infection.

Comment on this clonotype: Sequence at one end of the junction differs from germline and may be a read error. This chain joins TRBV5-6 and TRBJ2-2, with D tentatively TRBD1 (5 bases). CDR1 and CDR2 (germline): SGHDT, YYEEEE. CDR3 size: 15 residues. CDR3 nucleotides: TGTGCCAGCAGCCCAGGGTTCGCGAACACCGGAGAGCTGCTATTT. Its protein product is CASSPGFANTGELLF.

On this clonotype: The conserved phenylalanine or tryptophan is not found at the CDR3 terminus, so this likely reflects a read error. The chain is built from TRBV7-9 and TRBJ2-3; 8 nucleotides agree with TRBD1. CDR3 size: 16 residues. CDR1 and CDR2 (germline): SEHNR, FQNEAQ (reference sequence). The CDR3 sequence is CASSLDDRGDTDMQYL. The CDR3 DNA sequence: TGTGCCAGCAGCTTAGATGACAGGGGAGACACAGATATGCAGTATCTT.

In regard to this clonotype: Just one base apart from a much larger clone, this may be a read error. This chain connects TRBV5-1 to TRBJ2-4; no clear D gene. V lost 6 bases and J lost 2, with 9 bases in between. The CDR3 is 13 residues long. CDR1 and CDR2 from the germline V gene are SGHRS and YFSETQ. CDR3 bases: TGCGCCAGCATAGCAGGTTCCAAAAACATTCAGTACTTC. Its translation: CASIAGSKNIQYF.

Points on this clonotype: Since a much larger clone is just one base distant, this may be a read error. The chain couples TRBV5-1 to TRBJ2-2; tentative D call: TRBD2 (5 bases). The CDR3 is 13 residues long. With 3 bases removed from V and 6 bases from J, the gap between germline ends came to 9 bases. CDR1 and CDR2 (germline): SGHRS, YFSETQ. The CDR3 bases are TGCGCCAGCAGCTCGGGGTCAGCCGGGGAGCTGTTTTTT. It is translated as CASSSGSAGELFF. The entire variable domain, with the rest obtained from reference TRBV5-1 and TRBJ2-2, is as follows: KAGVTQTPRYLIKTRGQQVTLSCSPISGHRSVSWYQQTPGQGLQFLFEYFSETQRNKGNFPGRFSGRQFSNSRSEMNVSTLELGDSALYLCASSSGSAGELFFGEGSRLTVL.

Notes on this clonotype: The conserved phenylalanine or tryptophan normally closing the CDR3 is absent here, so this likely arose from a read error. The gene calls are TRBV7-9 and TRBJ2-1, with TRBD2 matching 14 bases. This CDR3 has 15 amino acids. Germline trimming cut 8 bases from V and 10 bases from J; bases unmatched to any gene: 10. Germline CDR1 is SEHNR and CDR2 is FQNEAQ (reference sequence). CDR3 residues: CASCPPGLAGVEQFY. Here the CDR3 DNA reads TGTGCCAGCTGCCCACCGGGACTAGCGGGAGTCGAGCAGTTCTAC.

About this clonotype itself: This CDR3 fails to terminate in the conserved phenylalanine or tryptophan, so it likely reflects a read error. The chain recombines TRBV6-1 with TRBJ2-7; 8 nucleotides match TRBD2. CDR3 length equals 14 residues. V was pared by 7 bases and J by 5 bases, with 10 bases of the junction left unmatched. Per the germline V gene, CDR1 is MNHNS and CDR2 is SASEGT. CDR3 residues: CASNQAGGGHEQYY. DNA of the CDR3: TGTGCCAGCAATCAGGCGGGAGGTGGGCACGAGCAGTACTAC.

Concerning this clonotype itself: The missing conserved phenylalanine or tryptophan at the end of this CDR3 makes a read error likely. No DNA is shown, since the ends of the CDR3 on it are uncertain; the CDR3 is the one TCRdb lists. J is TRBJ1-1 and V is TRBV6-5. CDR1 MNHEY and CDR2 SVGAGI come from the germline V gene. The CDR3 extends over 14 residues, inclusive of both ends. The CDR3 sequence: CASDPTRIYTEASI.

To note about this clonotype: One junction end disagrees with the germline gene, perhaps due to a read error. The rearrangement joins TRBV6-6 to TRBJ1-4; 7 positions match TRBD1. Germline CDR1 and CDR2: MNHNY and SVGAGI (reference sequence). CDR3 length equals 17 residues. CDR3 DNA sequence: TGTGCCAGCATTTACGCGGCAGGGGGTCCTTCTAATGAAAAACTGTTTTTT. It yields the protein CASIYAAGGPSNEKLFF.

As regards this clonotype: A junction boundary mismatches the germline segment, possibly from a read error. The rearrangement joins TRBV10-2 to TRBJ2-7; 11 nucleotides match TRBD2. The CDR3 sequence is 17 residues long. Germline V CDR1 and CDR2: WSHSY, SAAADI. The CDR3 loop is CASTPLLAGARTYEQYF. The CDR3 DNA reads TGTGCCAGCACGCCCCTACTAGCGGGAGCTAGGACCTACGAGCAGTACTTC.

This chain links TRBV4-1 with TRBJ2-1; a weak D match, TRBD2 (5 bases). Looked up from germline, CDR1 is MGHRA and CDR2 is YSYEKL. This CDR3 has 13 residues. Trimming left V 9 bases short and J 8 bases short, with 17 bases between. CDR3 amino acids: CASNQALVHEQFF. The CDR3 bases are TGCGCCAGTAACCAAGCACTAGTCCATGAGCAGTTCTTC.

This clonotype appeared a few times. A clone one base away is much larger, so this may be a read error. The chain carries TRBV11-2 and TRBJ2-7; D is possibly TRBD2 (8 bases). The CDR3 spans 15 residues. Germline lookup yields CDR1 SGHAT and CDR2 FQNNGV. The CDR3 nucleotides read TGTGCCAGCAGCCAATATTCGGGAGGGGGCTACGACCAGTACTTC. It encodes CASSQYSGGGYDQYF.

Note on this clonotype: An end of the junction does not agree with germline; a read error may underlie this. CDR3 residues: CASSLVYERYF. DNA for the CDR3: TGTGCCAGCAGCTTGGTCTACGAGCGGTATTTC. The chain recombines TRBV5-5 with TRBJ2-7; possible D gene TRBD2, 5 bases. This CDR3 spans 11 amino acids. CDR1 SGHKS and CDR2 YYEKEE come from the germline V gene (reference sequence).

As regards this clonotype: The junction differs from germline at one of its ends, possibly a read error. The rearrangement joins TRBV7-8 to TRBJ2-1; D may be TRBD2 (5 bases). This CDR3 comprises 18 residues. In germline, CDR1 is SGHVS, CDR2 FQNEAQ. The CDR3 DNA sequence: TGTGCGAGCAGCCCGCTTGGAGGCTCAGCGGTCTCCTGCAATGGGCAGTTCTTC. Its translation is CASSPLGGSAVSCNGQFF.

This clonotype was observed many times. The gene calls are TRBV28 and TRBJ2-5, with D possibly matching TRBD1 (6 bases). V was pared by 6 bases and J by 5 bases, with 13 bases between. Germline V lookup: CDR1 MDHEN, CDR2 SYDVKM. The length of the CDR3 is 13 residues. In nucleotides, the CDR3 is TGTGCCAGCAGCGTTCCGAGGGGGGAGACCCAGTACTTC. This codes for CASSVPRGETQYF.

This clonotype was observed many times. The rearrangement uses TRBV28 and TRBJ1-2; D is undetermined. The V end lost 1 base, the J end lost 8 bases, and 14 bases lay between the germline ends. This CDR3 region has 14 residues. The germline V gene encodes CDR1 MDHEN and CDR2 SYDVKM. CDR3 DNA: TGTGCCAGCAGTTTATTCTCGGATCTTGGGGGCTACACCTTC. Translating gives CASSLFSDLGGYTF.

Regarding this clonotype: Given a much more abundant clone one base away, this may be a read error. The chain joins TRBV7-9 to TRBJ2-1; TRBD1 matches at 7 bases. The CDR3 spans 13 residues. Germline-derived CDR1 and CDR2 are SEHNR and FQNEAQ (reference sequence). With V trimmed by 7 bases and J by 8 bases, 8 bases remained unmatched. This CDR3 is CASTDRESYEQFF. The CDR3 region has the DNA TGTGCCAGCACCGACAGGGAATCCTATGAGCAGTTCTTC.

Notes on this clonotype: This may stem from a read error, because a much larger clone lies one nucleotide away. The chain joins TRBV4-2 to TRBJ2-3; tentatively, D is TRBD1 or TRBD2 (6 bases each). The length of the CDR3 is 17 residues. The germline CDR1 and CDR2 sequences are LGHNA and YNFKEQ. The CDR3 is CANSQEWGAASTDTQYF. CDR3 DNA sequence: TGTGCCAACAGCCAAGAATGGGGGGCAGCTAGCACAGATACGCAGTATTTT.

Details on this clonotype: At one boundary the junction diverges from the germline segment, which might be a read error. The chain combines TRBV11-1 with TRBJ1-1; D is ambiguous. The CDR3 totals 15 residues. Germline CDR1 and CDR2: SGHAT and FQDESV (reference sequence). In nucleotides, the CDR3 is TGTGCCAGTAGCGCCGGACTCAGCATGATCACTGAAGCTTCCTTT. Protein: CASSAGLSMITEASF.